This T cell receptor (beta chain) is from a study of cytomegalovirus exposure and HLA in healthy donors. The PCR employed 60 Vbeta primers together with 13 Jbeta primers. Produced via immunoSEQ multiplex PCR; TCRdb's table is partial and in-frame only. The sample has about 200,000 clones; 75% to 85% are singletons. The TCR sequence derives from a woman between 45 and 60 years old in good health and CMV-seropositive. Sequenced sample: PBMCs.

This chain's CDR3 is CASSAGYGGRALEQYF. CDR3 coding DNA: TGTGCCAGCTCAGCGGGCTATGGAGGTCGGGCCCTCGAGCAGTACTTC. V is TRBV18 and J is TRBJ2-7; D might be TRBD2 (5 bases). The V end lost 5 bases, the J end lost 6 bases, and 23 bases lay between the germline ends. The CDR3 is made up of 16 amino acids. CDR1 KGHSH and CDR2 LQKENI come from the germline V gene.